This is a list of T cell receptor beta chains from one sample in a study of T cell changes during pregnancy in multiple sclerosis. The protocol was immunoSEQ multiplex PCR, while the TCRdb copy is restricted to in-frame clones and leaves out a portion. The profile shows under 110,000 clones, 92% of them singletons. The input for sequencing was peripheral blood, taken after pregnancy. Receptors originate from a female donor with multiple sclerosis, enrolled in a pregnancy study. The CDR3 runs from the conserved cysteine through the conserved F or W. The D gene is left open where the match is weak. Clone size, where shown, is once, few, many, or a class for clones that have expanded.

d_call | j_call | clone_size | v_call | cdr3_aa | cdr3_nt
TRBD1 | TRBJ1-1 | few | TRBV28 | CAGKPPGTGLAFF | TGTGCCGGTAAACCCCCCGGGACAGGGCTAGCTTTCTTT
NA | TRBJ2-3 | NA | TRBV5-1 | CASSFPQGTQYF | TGCGCCAGCAGCTTTCCCCAGGGTACGCAGTATTTT
TRBD1 | TRBJ2-3 | NA | TRBV14 | CASSQATGGSWSTDTQYF | TGTGCCAGCAGCCAAGCTACAGGGGGGAGTTGGAGCACAGATACGCAGTATTTT
TRBD1 | TRBJ2-5 | NA | TRBV30 | CAWSVDRGGRGWTQYF | TGTGCCTGGAGTGTAGATCGAGGGGGCCGGGGATGGACCCAGTACTTC
TRBD1 | TRBJ2-7 | once | TRBV6-1 | CASRTGVGYEQYF | TGTGCCAGCAGAACAGGGGTGGGATACGAGCAGTACTTC
TRBD1 | TRBJ2-1 | once | TRBV7-6 | CASSLETGGTYNEQFF | TGTGCCAGCAGCTTAGAAACAGGGGGTACCTACAATGAGCAGTTCTTC
TRBD1 | TRBJ1-3 | NA | TRBV5-1 | CASSWLDRGSSGNTIYF | TGCGCCAGCAGCTGGCTGGACAGGGGGAGCTCTGGAAACACCATATATTTT
TRBD1 | TRBJ1-6 | NA | TRBV6-1 | CASGAGGTDSPLHF | TGTGCCAGCGGCGCAGGGGGAACTGATTCACCCCTCCACTTT
TRBD2 | TRBJ2-5 | NA | TRBV5-1 | CASSPTSGTGETQYF | TGCGCCAGCAGCCCGACTAGCGGGACAGGGGAGACCCAGTACTTC
TRBD2 | TRBJ2-3 | NA | TRBV6-1 | CASSALAGGDSTDTQYF | TGTGCCAGCAGTGCGCTAGCGGGGGGGGATAGCACAGATACGCAGTATTTT
NA | TRBJ1-4 | once | TRBV7-9 | CASSLGLNEKLFF | TGTGCCAGCAGCTTAGGGCTTAATGAAAAACTGTTTTTT
NA | TRBJ1-5 | NA | TRBV30 | CAGQGKLGSNQPQHF | TGTGCCGGGCAGGGGAAGCTCGGTAGCAATCAGCCCCAGCATTTT
NA | TRBJ1-3 | NA | TRBV28 | CASSFQGRSGNTIYF | TGTGCCAGCAGTTTCCAGGGTCGCTCTGGAAACACCATATATTTT
TRBD1 | TRBJ1-1 | once | TRBV7-3 | CASSPLGGGVAFF | TGTGCCAGCAGCCCGTTAGGGGGCGGGGTAGCTTTCTTT
NA | TRBJ1-2 | NA | TRBV23-1 | CASSQRGSDYGYTF | TGCGCCAGCAGTCAGAGGGGGTCTGACTATGGCTACACCTTC
NA | TRBJ2-1 | NA | TRBV5-6 | CASSARFLMRNNEQFF | TGTGCCAGCAGCGCGAGATTCCTCATGCGGAACAATGAGCAGTTCTTC
NA | TRBJ2-6 | NA | TRBV6-5 | CASSYGGAGANVLTF | TGTGCCAGCAGTTACGGAGGAGCTGGGGCCAACGTCCTGACTTTC
NA | TRBJ1-5 | NA | TRBV5-3 | CARSLGQPNQPQHF | TGTGCCAGAAGCTTGGGACAGCCAAATCAGCCCCAGCATTTT
TRBD2 | TRBJ2-1 | NA | TRBV9 | CASSGGLAGYYNEQFF | TGTGCCAGCAGCGGGGGACTAGCGGGTTATTACAATGAGCAGTTCTTC
TRBD1 | TRBJ1-1 | NA | TRBV7-8 | CASSLGTGYTEAFF | TGTGCCAGCAGCTTAGGGACAGGGTACACTGAAGCTTTCTTT
TRBD1 | TRBJ1-2 | NA | TRBV28 | CASSLPGQGYARYTF | TGTGCCAGCAGTTTACCTGGACAGGGCTACGCCCGCTACACCTTC
NA | TRBJ1-2 | NA | TRBV19 | CASNPPGAGRLGYTF | TGTGCCAGTAACCCGCCGGGCGCCGGGAGGCTTGGCTACACCTTC
TRBD1 | TRBJ2-7 | NA | TRBV7-9 | CASSSGQGGLDEQYF | TGTGCCAGCAGCTCTGGACAGGGGGGGTTGGACGAGCAGTACTTC
NA | TRBJ2-1 | NA | TRBV28 | CASSFKRWDEQFF | TGTGCCAGCAGTTTCAAGCGGTGGGATGAGCAGTTCTTC
TRBD1 | TRBJ1-5 | NA | TRBV6-1 | CASCRDRVPDQPQHF | TGTGCCAGCTGCCGGGACAGGGTTCCCGATCAGCCCCAGCATTTT
TRBD1 | TRBJ1-1 | NA | TRBV27 | CASSPFGTGGIEAFF | TGTGCCAGCAGTCCATTCGGGACAGGGGGAATAGAAGCTTTCTTT
NA | TRBJ1-5 | few | TRBV5-1 | CASSLAEGGQPQHF | TGCGCCAGCAGCTTGGCCGAAGGGGGTCAGCCCCAGCATTTT
NA | TRBJ1-4 | NA | TRBV4-1 | CASSARGSDKEKLFF | TGCGCCAGCAGCGCAAGGGGCAGTGACAAAGAAAAACTGTTTTTT
TRBD1 | TRBJ1-2 | once | TRBV5-4 | CASSLGPGQGNYGYTF | TGTGCCAGCAGCTTAGGACCGGGACAGGGAAACTATGGCTACACCTTC